The rows below give T cell receptor beta chains drawn from one sample of a study of T cell repertoires in cytomegalovirus infection. No cognate antigen is known for these TCRs. A single record per CDR3 protein comes from TCRdb applying MiXCR to the reads. The data show 110,000 or so distinct CDR3 sequences, with over 25% seen just once and 41% held by the top ten. Specimen: CD8+ T cells from cultured PBMCs, collected from culture after CMV antigen stimulation. The receptors were gathered from a human donor in good health (CMV status not recorded). Some clones in this sample may be carry-over from other donors' samples. Both conserved end residues are part of each CDR3. The D gene is left open where the match is weak. Not every row has a clone size; where given, it reads once, few, many or a size class.

>few|TRBJ2-3|TRBV7-6|TRBD1|16
TGTGCCAGCAGCTTTTTTAGGACAGGCCTCACAGATACGCAGTATTTT
CASSFFRTGLTDTQYF
>many|TRBJ1-6|TRBV7-2|.|17
TGTGCCAGCAGCATCCGGCGGGGGGGGAAGTATAATTCACCCCTCCACTTT
CASSIRRGGKYNSPLHF
>few|TRBJ2-3|TRBV7-8|.|15
TGTGCCAGCAGCCAGGGGGGGCCCCCCACAGATACGCAGTATTTT
CASSQGGPPTDTQYF
>.|TRBJ2-7|TRBV6-2/TRBV6-3|TRBD1|16
TGTGCCAGCAGCCAACCCGGACAGGGATCTTTCTGGGAGCAGTACTTC
CASSQPGQGSFWEQYF
>few|TRBJ2-7|TRBV7-9|TRBD1|14
TGTGCCAGCAGCATCGACAGGGGCTCCTACGAGCAGTACTTC
CASSIDRGSYEQYF
>.|TRBJ2-7|TRBV12-5|.|14
TGTGCTAGTGGTTTTGGGGGCCCGGGCTACGAGCAGTACTTC
CASGFGGPGYEQYF
>.|TRBJ2-1|TRBV3-1|TRBD1|15
TGTGCCAGCAGCCAAGTAACAGGGGGCGGGGATGAGCAGTTCTTC
CASSQVTGGGDEQFF
>.|TRBJ2-7|TRBV7-6|.|15
TGTGCCAGCAGCCATCAAACAGGGGAGGACTACGAGCAGTACTTC
CASSHQTGEDYEQYF
>.|TRBJ2-5|TRBV5-1|.|16
TGCGCCAGCAGCTTGGGGCGGCAGACCTCCCAAGAGACCCAGTACTTC
CASSLGRQTSQETQYF
>many|TRBJ2-1|TRBV7-2|.|12
TGTGCCAGCAGCTTAGCGTGGCATGAGCAGTTCTTC
CASSLAWHEQFF
>many|TRBJ1-2|TRBV12-3/TRBV12-4|.|13
TGTGCCAGCGTCGAAGGGGGGGGCTATGGCTACACCTTC
CASVEGGGYGYTF
>.|TRBJ1-2|TRBV4-1|.|13
TGCGCCAGCAGCCAAGCCCCTAACTATGGCTACACCTTC
CASSQAPNYGYTF
>many|TRBJ2-3|TRBV20-1|.|14
TGCAGTGCTAGGAGGTGGGAGGGCACAGATACGCAGTATTTT
CSARRWEGTDTQYF
>few|TRBJ2-3|TRBV6-2/TRBV6-3|TRBD1|15
TGTGCCAGCAGCTCGTGGACAGGGGGCACAGATACGCAGTATTTT
CASSSWTGGTDTQYF
>few|TRBJ1-2|TRBV4-3|.|15
TGCGCCAGCAGCCAAGGGATCACCAATGGCTATGGCTACACCTTC
CASSQGITNGYGYTF
>.|TRBJ2-3|TRBV27|.|12
TGTGCCAGCAGTCACAGGGTAGATACGCAGTATTTT
CASSHRVDTQYF
>many|TRBJ2-6|TRBV19|TRBD1|16
TGTGCCAGTTCCATCACAGGGGGCCCTGGGGCCAACGTCCTGACTTTC
CASSITGGPGANVLTF
>.|TRBJ2-3|TRBV7-6|TRBD2|15
TGTGCCAGCAGCGTAGGCGGGGGGGCCGTAGATACGCAGTATTTT
CASSVGGGAVDTQYF
>.|TRBJ2-7|TRBV14|TRBD2|16
TGTGCCAGCAGCCAAGAGGTCGCGGGGGAAGGGATCGAGCAGTACTTC
CASSQEVAGEGIEQYF
>few|TRBJ2-2|TRBV18|.|17
TGTGCCAGCTCACCCGAACCGGGACCCCTAGGAGGCGGGGAGCTGTTTTTT
CASSPEPGPLGGGELFF
>few|TRBJ2-7|TRBV12-3/TRBV12-4|TRBD2|14
TGTGCCAGCAGTTTACGACTAGCGGGGGACGAGCAGTACTTC
CASSLRLAGDEQYF
>few|TRBJ2-5|TRBV20-1|.|15
TGCAGTGCTAGAGACCCGGCTTTCTACCCGGGGACCCAGTACTTC
CSARDPAFYPGTQYF
>few|TRBJ1-5|TRBV20-1|.|16
TGCAGTGCTCAAACTAATGGGAGGGGAGCGGATCAGCCCCAGCATTTT
CSAQTNGRGADQPQHF
>few|TRBJ2-7|TRBV27|.|13
TGTGCCAGCAGTTGGGGGCCGAACTACGAGCAGTACTTC
CASSWGPNYEQYF
>few|TRBJ1-2|TRBV7-6|TRBD1|16
TGTGCCAGCAGCCTAGGGACAGGGGAAACTAACTATGGCTACACCTTC
CASSLGTGETNYGYTF
>.|TRBJ2-7|TRBV27|TRBD2|16
TGTGCCAGCACTGCTGAGGGTGGCGGGGGGCGCTACGAGCAGTACTTC
CASTAEGGGGRYEQYF
>.|TRBJ1-5|TRBV12-3/TRBV12-4|.|17
TGTGCCAGCAGTTTTCTTCGGACAGCCACAATCAATCAGCCCCAGCATTTT
CASSFLRTATINQPQHF
>.|TRBJ2-7|TRBV6-2/TRBV6-3|TRBD1|14
TGTGCCAGCAGTTTTGGGCAGGGGGCTGGTGAGCAGTACTTC
CASSFGQGAGEQYF
>.|TRBJ1-1|TRBV20-1|.|13
TGCAGTGCTAGAGATAAAGGTGAGAATGAAGCTTTCTTT
CSARDKGENEAFF
>few|TRBJ1-4|TRBV2|.|15
TGTGCCAGCACTTACGGGGGTTCAACTAATGAAAAACTGTTTTTT
CASTYGGSTNEKLFF
>.|TRBJ1-4|TRBV7-9|.|17
TGTGCCAGCAGCAACTCCGGGCGGTCCGGGAATAATGAAAAACTGTTTTTT
CASSNSGRSGNNEKLFF
>few|TRBJ2-7|TRBV7-9|TRBD1|14
TGTGCCAGCAGCCTAGGGACAGGTCTCTCCGAGCAGTACTTC
CASSLGTGLSEQYF
>few|TRBJ2-7|TRBV5-6|TRBD1|15
TGTGCCAGCACCGGGACAGCCTCGAGCTCCTACGAGCAGTACTTC
CASTGTASSSYEQYF
>.|TRBJ1-2|TRBV20-1|.|11
TGCAGTGCTAGAGAACTGGATGGCTACACCTTC
CSARELDGYTF
>few|TRBJ1-6|TRBV9|TRBD1|16
TGTGCCAGCAGCGTAGAGCCGGGGACAGGATCATCACCCCTCCACTTT
CASSVEPGTGSSPLHF
>.|TRBJ2-4|TRBV7-9|TRBD2|17
TGTGCCAGCAGCTTAGCGCGGGAGGGTCTAGCCAAAAACATTCAGTACTTC
CASSLAREGLAKNIQYF
>.|TRBJ1-4|TRBV5-5|TRBD1|16
TGTGCCAGCAGCCCACAGGGGGTCACAACGCGAGAAAAACTGTTTTTT
CASSPQGVTTREKLFF
>few|TRBJ1-1|TRBV11-1|.|15
TGTGCCAGCAGCTTAGGTACAAGGAAGAACACTGAAGCTTTCTTT
CASSLGTRKNTEAFF
>many|TRBJ2-1|TRBV6-2/TRBV6-3|.|13
TGTGCCAGCAGTTATACGGACCGCGCAGAGCAGTTCTTC
CASSYTDRAEQFF
>.|TRBJ1-1|TRBV5-3|TRBD1|12
TGTGCCAGCAGCCCAGGACAGGCTGAAGCTTTCTTT
CASSPGQAEAFF
>few|TRBJ2-1|TRBV4-2|.|16
TGTGCCAGCAGCCAAGATCGGGGGAGCTCCTACAATGAGCAGTTCTTC
CASSQDRGSSYNEQFF
>.|TRBJ1-1|TRBV28|.|18
TGTGCCAGCACCGTATCTTTGGGGAAACAGGGAGGGAACACTGAAGCTTTCTTT
CASTVSLGKQGGNTEAFF
>.|TRBJ1-2|TRBV27|.|15
TGTGCCAGCAGTTTATCGATACATCCAAACTATGGCTACACCTTC
CASSLSIHPNYGYTF
>once|TRBJ2-7|TRBV20-1|.|13
TGCAGTGCTGACCTCGTCGGCTCCTACGAGCAGTACTTC
CSADLVGSYEQYF
>few|TRBJ1-1|TRBV7-2|.|13
TGTGCCAGCAGCCAATCAAAAGGGGCTGAAGCTTTCTTT
CASSQSKGAEAFF
>.|TRBJ1-3|TRBV4-1|.|16
TGCGCCAGCAGCCAAGTCGCGGGGATGACTGGAAACACCATATATTTT
CASSQVAGMTGNTIYF
>.|TRBJ2-7|TRBV4-1|.|15
TGCGCCAGCAGCCAAGGTTACAATGGCCCCTACGAGCAGTACTTC
CASSQGYNGPYEQYF
>.|TRBJ2-1|TRBV7-2|TRBD2|15
TGTGCCAGCAGCTTAGGGACTAGCGGGGGGAATGAGCAGTTCTTC
CASSLGTSGGNEQFF